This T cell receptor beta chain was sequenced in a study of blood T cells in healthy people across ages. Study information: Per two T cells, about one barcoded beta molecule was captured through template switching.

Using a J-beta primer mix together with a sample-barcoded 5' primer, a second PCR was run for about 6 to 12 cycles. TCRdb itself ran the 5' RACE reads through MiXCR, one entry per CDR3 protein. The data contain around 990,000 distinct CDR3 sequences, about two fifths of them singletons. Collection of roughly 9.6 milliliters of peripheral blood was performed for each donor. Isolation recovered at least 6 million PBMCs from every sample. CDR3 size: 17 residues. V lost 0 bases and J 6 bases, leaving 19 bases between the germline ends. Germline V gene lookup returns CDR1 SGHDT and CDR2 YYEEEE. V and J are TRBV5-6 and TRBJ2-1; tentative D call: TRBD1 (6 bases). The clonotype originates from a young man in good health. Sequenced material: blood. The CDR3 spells CASSLVDGGTGTNEQFF. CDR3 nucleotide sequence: TGTGCCAGCAGCTTGGTTGATGGAGGCACAGGGACCAATGAGCAGTTCTTC.